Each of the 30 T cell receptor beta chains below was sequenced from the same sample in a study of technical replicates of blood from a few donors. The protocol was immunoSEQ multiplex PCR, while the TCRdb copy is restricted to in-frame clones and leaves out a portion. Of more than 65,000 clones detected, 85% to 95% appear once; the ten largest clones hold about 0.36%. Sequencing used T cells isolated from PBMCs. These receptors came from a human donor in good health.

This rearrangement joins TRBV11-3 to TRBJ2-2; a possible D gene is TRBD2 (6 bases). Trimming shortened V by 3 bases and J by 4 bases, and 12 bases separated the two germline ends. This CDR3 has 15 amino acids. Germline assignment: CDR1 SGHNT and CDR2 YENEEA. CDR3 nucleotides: TGTGCCAGCAGCTTTTGGGGGGATGGCACCGGGGAGCTGTTTTTT. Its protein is CASSFWGDGTGELFF.

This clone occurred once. The CDR3 is CASSLSGVKETQYF. CDR3 nucleotide sequence: TGTGCCAGCAGTTTGAGCGGGGTAAAAGAGACCCAGTACTTC. The chain couples TRBV27 to TRBJ2-5; 7 bases fit TRBD2. Germline CDR1 and CDR2: MNHEY and SMNVEV (reference sequence). V dropped 3 bases and J dropped 3; count of bases not matched to a gene: 4. The CDR3 extends over 14 amino acids.

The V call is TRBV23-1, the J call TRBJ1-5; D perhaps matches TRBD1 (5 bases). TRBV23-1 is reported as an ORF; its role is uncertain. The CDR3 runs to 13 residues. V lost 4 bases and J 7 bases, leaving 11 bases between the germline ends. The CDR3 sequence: CASSPGPQQPQHF. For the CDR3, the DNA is TGCGCCAGCAGTCCAGGGCCCCAGCAGCCCCAGCATTTT.

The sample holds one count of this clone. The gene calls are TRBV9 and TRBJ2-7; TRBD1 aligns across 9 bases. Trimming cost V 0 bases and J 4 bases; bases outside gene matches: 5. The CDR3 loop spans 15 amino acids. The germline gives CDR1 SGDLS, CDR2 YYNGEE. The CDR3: CASSVEDRGRYEQYF. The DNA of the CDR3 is TGTGCCAGCAGCGTAGAGGACAGGGGTCGATACGAGCAGTACTTC. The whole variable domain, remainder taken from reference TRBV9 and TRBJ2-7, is DSGVTQTPKHLITATGQRVTLRCSPRSGDLSVYWYQQSLDQGLQFLIQYYNGEERAKGNILERFSAQQFPDLHSELNLSSLELGDSALYFCASSVEDRGRYEQYFGPGTRLTVT.

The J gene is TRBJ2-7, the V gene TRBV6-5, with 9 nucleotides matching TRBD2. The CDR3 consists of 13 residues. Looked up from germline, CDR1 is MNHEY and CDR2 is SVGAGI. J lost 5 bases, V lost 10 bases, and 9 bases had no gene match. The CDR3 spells CATNAGGPNEQYF. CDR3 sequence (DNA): TGTGCCACCAATGCGGGAGGGCCCAACGAGCAGTACTTC.

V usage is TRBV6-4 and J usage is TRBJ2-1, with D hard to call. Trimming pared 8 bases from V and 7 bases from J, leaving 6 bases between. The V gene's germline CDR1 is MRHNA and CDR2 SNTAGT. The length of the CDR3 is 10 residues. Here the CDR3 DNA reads TGTGCCAGCCCTATTAATGAGCAGTTCTTC. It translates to CASPINEQFF.

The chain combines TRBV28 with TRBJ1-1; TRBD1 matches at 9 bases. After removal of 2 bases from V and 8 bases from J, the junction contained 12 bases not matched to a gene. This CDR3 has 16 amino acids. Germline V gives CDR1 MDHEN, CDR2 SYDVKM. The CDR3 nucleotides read TGTGCCAGCAGTTTAATACGCCTATCCGGGACAGGGGAAGCTTTCTTT. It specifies CASSLIRLSGTGEAFF.

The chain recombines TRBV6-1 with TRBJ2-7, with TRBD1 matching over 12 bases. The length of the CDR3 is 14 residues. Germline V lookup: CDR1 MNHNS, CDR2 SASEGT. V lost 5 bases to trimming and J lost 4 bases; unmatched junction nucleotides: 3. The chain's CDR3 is CASSPGQGAYEQYF. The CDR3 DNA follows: TGTGCCAGCAGTCCGGGACAGGGGGCTTACGAGCAGTACTTC.

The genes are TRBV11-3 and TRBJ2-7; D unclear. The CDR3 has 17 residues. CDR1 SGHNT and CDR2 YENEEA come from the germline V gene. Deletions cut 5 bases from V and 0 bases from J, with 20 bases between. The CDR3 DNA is TGTGCCAGCAGCCCGAGGATCCTTTTCCTGAGCTCCTACGAGCAGTACTTC. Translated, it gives CASSPRILFLSSYEQYF. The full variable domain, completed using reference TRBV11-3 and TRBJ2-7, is EAGVVQSPRYKIIEKKQPVAFWCNPISGHNTLYWYLQNLGQGPELLIRYENEEAVDDSQLPKDRFSAERLKGVDSTLKIQPAELGDSAVYLCASSPRILFLSSYEQYFGPGTRLTVT.

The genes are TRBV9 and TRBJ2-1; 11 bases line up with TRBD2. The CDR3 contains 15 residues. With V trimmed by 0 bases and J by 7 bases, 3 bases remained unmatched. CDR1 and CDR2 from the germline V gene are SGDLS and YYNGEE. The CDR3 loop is CASSVGASGRNEQFF. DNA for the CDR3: TGTGCCAGCAGCGTAGGGGCTAGCGGGAGGAATGAGCAGTTCTTC.

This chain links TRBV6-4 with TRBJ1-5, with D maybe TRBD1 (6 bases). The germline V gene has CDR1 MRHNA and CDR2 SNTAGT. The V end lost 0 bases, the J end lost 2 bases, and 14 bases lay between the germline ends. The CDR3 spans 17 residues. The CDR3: CASSDSEQGTRNQPQHF. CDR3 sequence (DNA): TGTGCCAGCAGTGACTCAGAACAGGGAACGCGCAATCAGCCCCAGCATTTT.

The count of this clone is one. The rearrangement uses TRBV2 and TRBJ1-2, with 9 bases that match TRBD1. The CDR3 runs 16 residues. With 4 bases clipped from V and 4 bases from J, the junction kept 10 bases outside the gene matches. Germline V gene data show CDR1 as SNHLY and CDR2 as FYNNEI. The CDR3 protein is CASSASRTGVSYGYTF. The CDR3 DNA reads TGTGCCAGCAGTGCCTCCCGGACAGGGGTCTCCTATGGCTACACCTTC.

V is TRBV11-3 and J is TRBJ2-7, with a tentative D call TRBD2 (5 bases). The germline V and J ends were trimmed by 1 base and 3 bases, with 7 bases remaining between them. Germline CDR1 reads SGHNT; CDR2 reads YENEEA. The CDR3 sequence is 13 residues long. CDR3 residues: CASSLVARYEQYF. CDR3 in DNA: TGTGCCAGCAGCTTAGTAGCGCGCTACGAGCAGTACTTC. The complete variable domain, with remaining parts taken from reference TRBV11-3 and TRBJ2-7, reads EAGVVQSPRYKIIEKKQPVAFWCNPISGHNTLYWYLQNLGQGPELLIRYENEEAVDDSQLPKDRFSAERLKGVDSTLKIQPAELGDSAVYLCASSLVARYEQYFGPGTRLTVT.

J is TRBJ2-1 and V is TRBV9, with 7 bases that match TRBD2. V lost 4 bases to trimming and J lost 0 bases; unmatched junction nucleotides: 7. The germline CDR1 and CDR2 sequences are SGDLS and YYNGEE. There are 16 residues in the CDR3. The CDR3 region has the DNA TGTGCCAGCAGCCCCAAGATAGCGGGCTCCTACAATGAGCAGTTCTTC. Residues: CASSPKIAGSYNEQFF.

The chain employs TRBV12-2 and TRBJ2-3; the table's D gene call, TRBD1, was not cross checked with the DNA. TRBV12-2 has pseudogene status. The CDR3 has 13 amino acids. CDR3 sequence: CASRTGTPYRQYF. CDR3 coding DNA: TGTGCAAGTCGCACCGGGACACCCTATAGGCAGTATTTT.

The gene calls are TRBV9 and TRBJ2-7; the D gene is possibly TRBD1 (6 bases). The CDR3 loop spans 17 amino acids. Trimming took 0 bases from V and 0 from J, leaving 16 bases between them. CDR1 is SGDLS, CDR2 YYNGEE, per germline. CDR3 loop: CASSVAEGGSYSYEQYF. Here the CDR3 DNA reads TGTGCCAGCAGCGTAGCGGAAGGGGGTTCCTACTCCTACGAGCAGTACTTC.

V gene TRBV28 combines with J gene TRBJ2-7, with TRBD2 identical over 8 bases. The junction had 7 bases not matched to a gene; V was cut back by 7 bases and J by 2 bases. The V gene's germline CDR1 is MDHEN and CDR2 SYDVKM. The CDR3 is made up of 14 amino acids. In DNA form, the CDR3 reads TGTGCCAGCACCGAGCTAGCGGGCACCTACGAGCAGTACTTC. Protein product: CASTELAGTYEQYF.

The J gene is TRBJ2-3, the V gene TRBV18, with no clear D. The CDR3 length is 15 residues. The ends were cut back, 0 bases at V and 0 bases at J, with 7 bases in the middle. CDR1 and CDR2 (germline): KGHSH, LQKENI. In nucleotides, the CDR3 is TGTGCCAGCTCACCACCGGCAGATAGCACAGATACGCAGTATTTT. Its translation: CASSPPADSTDTQYF.

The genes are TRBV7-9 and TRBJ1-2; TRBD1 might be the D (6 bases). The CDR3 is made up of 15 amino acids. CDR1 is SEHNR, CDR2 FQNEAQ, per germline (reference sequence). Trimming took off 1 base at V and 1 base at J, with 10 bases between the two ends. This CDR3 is CASSLDQGINYGYTF. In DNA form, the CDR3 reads TGTGCCAGCAGCTTAGATCAGGGGATTAACTATGGCTACACCTTC.

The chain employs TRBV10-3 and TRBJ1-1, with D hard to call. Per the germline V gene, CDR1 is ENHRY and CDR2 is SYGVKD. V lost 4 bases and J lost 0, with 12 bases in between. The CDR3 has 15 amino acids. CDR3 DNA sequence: TGTGCCATCAGTGGGACTCTCAACATGAACACTGAAGCTTTCTTT. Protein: CAISGTLNMNTEAFF.

CDR3: CASSQGSYEQYF. CDR3 nucleotides: TGTGCCAGCAGTCAGGGCTCCTACGAGCAGTACTTC. The genes are TRBV28 and TRBJ2-7, with D maybe TRBD1 (5 bases). This CDR3 region has 12 residues. Germline CDR1 and CDR2: MDHEN and SYDVKM. Trimming took off 5 bases at V and 0 bases at J, with 5 bases between the two ends.

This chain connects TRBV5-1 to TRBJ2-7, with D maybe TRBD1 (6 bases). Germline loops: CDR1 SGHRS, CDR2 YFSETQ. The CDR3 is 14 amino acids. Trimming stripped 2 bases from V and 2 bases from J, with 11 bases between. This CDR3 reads CASSLHRETYEQYF. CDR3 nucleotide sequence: TGCGCCAGCAGCTTACACAGGGAAACCTACGAGCAGTACTTC.

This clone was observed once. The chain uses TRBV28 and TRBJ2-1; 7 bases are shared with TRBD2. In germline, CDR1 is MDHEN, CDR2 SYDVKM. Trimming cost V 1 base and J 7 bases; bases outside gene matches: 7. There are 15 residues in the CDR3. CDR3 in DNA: TGTGCCAGCAGTTTATTGGCTAGCGGCCTAAATGAGCAGTTCTTC. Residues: CASSLLASGLNEQFF.

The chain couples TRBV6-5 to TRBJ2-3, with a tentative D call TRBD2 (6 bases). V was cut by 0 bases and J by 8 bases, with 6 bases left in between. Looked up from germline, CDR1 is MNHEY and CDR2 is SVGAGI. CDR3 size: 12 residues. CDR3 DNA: TGTGCCAGCAGTTACTCGGGAGGTACGCAGTATTTT. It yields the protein CASSYSGGTQYF.

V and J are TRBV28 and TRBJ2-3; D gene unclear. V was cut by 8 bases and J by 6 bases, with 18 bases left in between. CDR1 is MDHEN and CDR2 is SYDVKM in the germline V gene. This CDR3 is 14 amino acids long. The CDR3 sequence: CASRGSPGTDTQYF. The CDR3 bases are TGTGCCAGCCGCGGAAGTCCCGGTACTGATACGCAGTATTTT.

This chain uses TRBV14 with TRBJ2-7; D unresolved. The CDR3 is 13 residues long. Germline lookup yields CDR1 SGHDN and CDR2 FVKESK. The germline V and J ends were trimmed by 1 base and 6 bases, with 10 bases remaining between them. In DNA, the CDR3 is TGTGCCAGCAGCCAAGGATTGCCGGGCGAGCAGTACTTC. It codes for CASSQGLPGEQYF.

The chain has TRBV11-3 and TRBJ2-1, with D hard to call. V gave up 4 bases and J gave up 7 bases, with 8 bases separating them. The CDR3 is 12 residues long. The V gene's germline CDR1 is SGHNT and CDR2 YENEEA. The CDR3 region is CASSWVGNEQFF. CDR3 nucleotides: TGTGCCAGCAGCTGGGTCGGGAATGAGCAGTTCTTC. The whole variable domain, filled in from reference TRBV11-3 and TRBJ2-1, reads EAGVVQSPRYKIIEKKQPVAFWCNPISGHNTLYWYLQNLGQGPELLIRYENEEAVDDSQLPKDRFSAERLKGVDSTLKIQPAELGDSAVYLCASSWVGNEQFFGPGTRLTVL.

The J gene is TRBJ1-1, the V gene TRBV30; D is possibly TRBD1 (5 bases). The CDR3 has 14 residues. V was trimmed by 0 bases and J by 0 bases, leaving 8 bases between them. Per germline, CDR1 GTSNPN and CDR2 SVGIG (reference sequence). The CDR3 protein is CAWSVQVMNTEAFF. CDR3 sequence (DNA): TGTGCCTGGAGTGTACAGGTCATGAACACTGAAGCTTTCTTT. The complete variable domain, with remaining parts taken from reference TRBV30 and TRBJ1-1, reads SQTIHQWPATLVQPVGSPLSLECTVEGTSNPNLYWYRQAAGRGLQLLFYSVGIGQISSEVPQNLSASRPQDRQFILSSKKLLLSDSGFYLCAWSVQVMNTEAFFGQGTRLTVV.

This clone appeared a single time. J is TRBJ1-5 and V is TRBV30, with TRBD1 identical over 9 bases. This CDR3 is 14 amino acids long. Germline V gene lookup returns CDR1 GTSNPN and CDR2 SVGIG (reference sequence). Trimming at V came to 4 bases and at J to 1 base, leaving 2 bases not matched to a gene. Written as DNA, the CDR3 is TGTGCCTGGAAGGGACAGGGAAGCAATCAGCCCCAGCATTTT. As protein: CAWKGQGSNQPQHF.

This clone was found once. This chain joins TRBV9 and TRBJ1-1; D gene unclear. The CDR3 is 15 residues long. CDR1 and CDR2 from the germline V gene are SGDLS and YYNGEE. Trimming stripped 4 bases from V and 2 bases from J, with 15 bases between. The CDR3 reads CASSSRKTGNTEAFF. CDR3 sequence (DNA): TGTGCCAGCAGCTCCCGGAAAACGGGAAACACTGAAGCTTTCTTT.